This T cell receptor (beta chain) was documented in a study of beta chain features in type 1 diabetes. General study findings and limits: More deletions and fewer insertions at VDJ junctions were seen in type 1 diabetes patients.

Expressed TCRB transcripts got sequenced, as all isolated RNA was reverse transcribed. Produced via immunoSEQ multiplex PCR; TCRdb's table is partial and in-frame only. The table records 350,000 or so clones, about 18% of them present only once. This clone turned up a few times. Its target is unknown. Trimming cost V 4 bases and J 6 bases; bases outside gene matches: 11. Germline V CDR1 and CDR2: KGHSH, LQKENI. CDR3 length equals 15 residues. The genes are TRBV18 and TRBJ1-2, with 7 bases matching TRBD1. This receptor was taken from a woman under 30 in good health. Sequencing was carried out using naive CD4+ T cells from blood. CDR3 coding DNA: TGTGCCAGCTCACTACGTACAGGGGTTGTGGATGGCTACACCTTC. Translation gives CASSLRTGVVDGYTF.